A selection of T cell receptor beta chains follows, all from one sample in a study of blood T cell repertoires in COVID-19. Repertoires were generated with immunoSEQ multiplex PCR, while TCRdb's copy carries only in-frame clones and drops some. This table holds roughly 200,000 clones, 70% to 90% found once. The sequencing sample was made of peripheral blood. These receptors came from a human donor with active or convalescent COVID-19. The donor label of this sample is uncertain. Both conserved end residues are part of each CDR3. A D gene is named only where the DNA matches it firmly. Where a row states a size, it is once, few, many or the class of an expanded clone; other rows omit it.

V gene	clone size	D gene	J gene	CDR3 DNA	CDR3 protein
TRBV19	NA	TRBD1	TRBJ1-5	TGTGCCAGTAGCACGGACAGGGGGCGTCAGCCCCAGCATTTT	CASSTDRGRQPQHF
TRBV6-5	NA	NA	TRBJ2-3	TGTGCCAGCAGTCGGACTTGGACTAGCACAGATACGCAGTATTTT	CASSRTWTSTDTQYF
TRBV5-1	once	NA	TRBJ1-6	TGCGCCAGCAGCTCCAGGGAGGCTCGCCATAATTCACCCCTCCACTTT	CASSSREARHNSPLHF
TRBV7-2	NA	TRBD1	TRBJ1-6	TGTGCCAGCAGCTCGGACGGGACAGGGGCAGCGAATTCACCCCTCCACTTT	CASSSDGTGAANSPLHF
TRBV6-1	NA	NA	TRBJ1-6	TGTGCCAGCAGTGAAGCGACAGGAGCCATATATAATTCACCCCTCCACTTT	CASSEATGAIYNSPLHF
TRBV28	NA	NA	TRBJ1-4	TGTGCCAGCAGTCGCCTCGGAGCAACAAATGAAAAACTGTTTTTT	CASSRLGATNEKLFF
TRBV2	NA	NA	TRBJ1-1	TGTGCCAGCAGCGTCGGGACAAACGAAGCTTTCTTT	CASSVGTNEAFF
TRBV28	NA	NA	TRBJ1-2	TGTGCCAGCGTCCCCCCGGAAAGACTTTATGGCTACACCTTC	CASVPPERLYGYTF
TRBV6-5	NA	NA	TRBJ1-5	TGTGCCAGCAGTTACTCGAGGGGGAGCAATCAGCCCCAGCATTTT	CASSYSRGSNQPQHF
TRBV11-2	once	TRBD2	TRBJ2-2	TGTGCCAGCAGCTTATTAGCGGGGGGTCCAAACACCGGGGAGCTGTTTTTT	CASSLLAGGPNTGELFF